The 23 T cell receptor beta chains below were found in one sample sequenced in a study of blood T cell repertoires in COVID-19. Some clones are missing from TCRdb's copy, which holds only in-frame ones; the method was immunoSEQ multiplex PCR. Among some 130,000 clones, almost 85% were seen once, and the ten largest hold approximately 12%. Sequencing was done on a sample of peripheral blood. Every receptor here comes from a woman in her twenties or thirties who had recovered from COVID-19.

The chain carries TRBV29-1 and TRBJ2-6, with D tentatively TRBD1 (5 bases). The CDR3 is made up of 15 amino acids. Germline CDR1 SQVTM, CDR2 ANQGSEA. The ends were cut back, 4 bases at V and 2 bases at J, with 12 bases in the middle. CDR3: CSVGGERTGANVLTF. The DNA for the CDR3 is TGCAGCGTTGGGGGCGAGAGGACTGGGGCCAACGTCCTGACTTTC.

The CDR3 coding sequence is TGTGCCTGGCATAGCGGGGGGTTCAACAATGAGCAGTTCTTC. Residues: CAWHSGGFNNEQFF. The chain employs TRBV30 and TRBJ2-1; 10 positions agree with TRBD2. With V trimmed by 5 bases and J by 5 bases, 6 bases remained unmatched. This CDR3 comprises 14 residues. The V gene's germline CDR1 is GTSNPN and CDR2 SVGIG (reference sequence).

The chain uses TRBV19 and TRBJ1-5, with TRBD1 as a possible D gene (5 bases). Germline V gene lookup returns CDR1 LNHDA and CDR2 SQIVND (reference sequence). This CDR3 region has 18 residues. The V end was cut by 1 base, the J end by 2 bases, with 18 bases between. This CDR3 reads CASSIGSGRNNGNQPQHF. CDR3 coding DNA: TGTGCCAGTAGTATAGGGTCAGGGAGGAATAACGGCAATCAGCCCCAGCATTTT.

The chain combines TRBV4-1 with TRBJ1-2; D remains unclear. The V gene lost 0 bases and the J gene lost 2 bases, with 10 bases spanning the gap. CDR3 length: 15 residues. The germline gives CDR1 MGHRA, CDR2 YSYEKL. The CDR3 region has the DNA TGCGCCAGCAGCCAAGATAGGGAGGAAAACTATGGCTACACCTTC. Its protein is CASSQDREENYGYTF.

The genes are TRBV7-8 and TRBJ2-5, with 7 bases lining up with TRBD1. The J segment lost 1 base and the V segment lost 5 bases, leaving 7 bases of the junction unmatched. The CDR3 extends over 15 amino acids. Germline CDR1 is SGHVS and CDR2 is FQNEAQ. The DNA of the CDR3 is TGTGCCAGCAGCCACGACAGGGTCCTCCAAGAGACCCAGTACTTC. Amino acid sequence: CASSHDRVLQETQYF.

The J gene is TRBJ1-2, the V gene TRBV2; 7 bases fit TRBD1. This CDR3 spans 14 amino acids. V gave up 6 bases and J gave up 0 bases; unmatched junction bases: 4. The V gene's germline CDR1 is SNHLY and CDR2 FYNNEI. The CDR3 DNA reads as TGTGCCAGCAGGGGGACAGATGCTAACTATGGCTACACCTTC. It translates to CASRGTDANYGYTF.

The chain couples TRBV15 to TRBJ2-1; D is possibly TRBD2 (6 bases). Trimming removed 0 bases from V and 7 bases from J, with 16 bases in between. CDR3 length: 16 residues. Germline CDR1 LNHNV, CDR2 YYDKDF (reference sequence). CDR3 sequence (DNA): TGTGCCACCAGCAGAGATAGGTCGACTAGTCTAAATGAGCAGTTCTTC. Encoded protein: CATSRDRSTSLNEQFF.

The CDR3 spells CASSREGHGEKLFF. CDR3 DNA sequence: TGTGCCAGCAGTAGAGAGGGACACGGTGAAAAACTGTTTTTT. The rearrangement links TRBV6-5 to TRBJ1-4; perhaps TRBD1 as D (6 bases). V was trimmed by 5 bases and J by 7 bases, leaving 14 bases between them. Per germline, CDR1 MNHEY and CDR2 SVGAGI. CDR3 length: 14 residues.

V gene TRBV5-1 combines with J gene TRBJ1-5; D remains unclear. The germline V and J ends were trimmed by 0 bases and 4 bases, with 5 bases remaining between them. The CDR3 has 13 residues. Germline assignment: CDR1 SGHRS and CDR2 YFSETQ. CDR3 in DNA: TGCGCCAGCAGCTTGGCCGAGAATCAGCCCCAGCATTTT. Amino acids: CASSLAENQPQHF. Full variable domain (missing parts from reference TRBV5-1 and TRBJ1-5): KAGVTQTPRYLIKTRGQQVTLSCSPISGHRSVSWYQQTPGQGLQFLFEYFSETQRNKGNFPGRFSGRQFSNSRSEMNVSTLELGDSALYLCASSLAENQPQHFGDGTRLSIL.

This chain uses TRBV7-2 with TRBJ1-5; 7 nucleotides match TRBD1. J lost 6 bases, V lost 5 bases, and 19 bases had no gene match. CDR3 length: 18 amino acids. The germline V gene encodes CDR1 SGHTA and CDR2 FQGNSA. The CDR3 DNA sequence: TGTGCCAGCAGCGAGATCGGGACAGCCCTTCAATTAGGTCAGCCCCAGCATTTT. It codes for CASSEIGTALQLGQPQHF.

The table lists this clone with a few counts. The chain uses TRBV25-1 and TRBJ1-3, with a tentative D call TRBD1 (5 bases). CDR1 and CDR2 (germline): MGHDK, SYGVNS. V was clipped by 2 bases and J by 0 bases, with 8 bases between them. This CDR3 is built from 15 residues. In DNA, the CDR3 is TGTGCCAGCAGTGAAAGGACAAACTCTGGAAACACCATATATTTT. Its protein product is CASSERTNSGNTIYF.

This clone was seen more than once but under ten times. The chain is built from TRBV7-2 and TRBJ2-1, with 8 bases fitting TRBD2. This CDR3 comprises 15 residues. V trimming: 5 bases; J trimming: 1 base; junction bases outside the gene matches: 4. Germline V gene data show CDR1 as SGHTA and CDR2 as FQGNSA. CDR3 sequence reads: CASSHSGMSYNEQFF. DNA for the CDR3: TGTGCCAGCAGCCATAGCGGGATGTCCTACAATGAGCAGTTCTTC.

In DNA form, the CDR3 reads TGTGCCAGCAGCAAAATAGCGGCTACCTACAATGAGCAGTTCTTC. Its translation is CASSKIAATYNEQFF. V usage is TRBV7-6 and J usage is TRBJ2-1; the D gene is possibly TRBD2 (6 bases). Germline lookup yields CDR1 SGHVS and CDR2 FNYEAQ. This CDR3 region has 15 residues. Deletions cut 5 bases from V and 2 bases from J, with 13 bases between.

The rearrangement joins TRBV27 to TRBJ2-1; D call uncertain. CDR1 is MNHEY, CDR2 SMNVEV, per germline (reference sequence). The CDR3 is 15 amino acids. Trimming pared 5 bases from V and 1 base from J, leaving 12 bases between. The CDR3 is CASSPITLSYNEQFF. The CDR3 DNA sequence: TGTGCCAGCAGTCCGATTACCCTATCCTACAATGAGCAGTTCTTC.

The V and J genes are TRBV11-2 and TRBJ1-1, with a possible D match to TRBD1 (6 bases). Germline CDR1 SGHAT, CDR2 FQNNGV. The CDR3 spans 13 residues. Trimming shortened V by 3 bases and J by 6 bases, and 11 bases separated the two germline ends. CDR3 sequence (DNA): TGTGCCAGCAGCTTTCAGGGGAGGGCTGAAGCTTTCTTT. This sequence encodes CASSFQGRAEAFF.

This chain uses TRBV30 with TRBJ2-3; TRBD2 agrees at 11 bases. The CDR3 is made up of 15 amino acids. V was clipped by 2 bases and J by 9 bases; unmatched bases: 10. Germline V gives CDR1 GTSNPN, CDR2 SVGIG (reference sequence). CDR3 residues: CAWSFLAGGGGTQYF. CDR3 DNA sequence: TGTGCCTGGAGTTTTCTAGCGGGGGGCGGAGGCACGCAGTATTTT.

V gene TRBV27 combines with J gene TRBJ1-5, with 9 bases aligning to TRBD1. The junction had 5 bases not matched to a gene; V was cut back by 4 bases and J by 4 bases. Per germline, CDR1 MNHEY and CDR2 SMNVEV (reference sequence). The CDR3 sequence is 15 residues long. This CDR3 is CASSSGDRANQPQHF. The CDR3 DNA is TGTGCCAGCAGTTCAGGGGACAGGGCAAATCAGCCCCAGCATTTT.

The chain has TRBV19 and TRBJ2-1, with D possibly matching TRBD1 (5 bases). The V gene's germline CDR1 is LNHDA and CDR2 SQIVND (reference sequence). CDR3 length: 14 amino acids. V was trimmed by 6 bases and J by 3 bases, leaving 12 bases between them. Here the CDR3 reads CASSQTALYNEQFF. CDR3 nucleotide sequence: TGTGCCAGTAGCCAGACAGCACTCTACAATGAGCAGTTCTTC.

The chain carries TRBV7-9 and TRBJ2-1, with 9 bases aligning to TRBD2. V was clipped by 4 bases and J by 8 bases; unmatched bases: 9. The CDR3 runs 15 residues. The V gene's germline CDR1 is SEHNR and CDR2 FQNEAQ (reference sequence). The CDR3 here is CASSSVAGEVDEQFF. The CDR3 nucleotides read TGTGCCAGCAGCTCCGTAGCGGGAGAGGTCGATGAGCAGTTCTTC.

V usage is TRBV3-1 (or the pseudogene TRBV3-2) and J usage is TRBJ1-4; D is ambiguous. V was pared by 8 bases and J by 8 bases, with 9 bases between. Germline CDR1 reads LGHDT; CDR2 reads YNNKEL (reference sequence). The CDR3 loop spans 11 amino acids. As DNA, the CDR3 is TGTGCCAGCTCGACTTTAGAAAAACTGTTTTTT. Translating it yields CASSTLEKLFF.

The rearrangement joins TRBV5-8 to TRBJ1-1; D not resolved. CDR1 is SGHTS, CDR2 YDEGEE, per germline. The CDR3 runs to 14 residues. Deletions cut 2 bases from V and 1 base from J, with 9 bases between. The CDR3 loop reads CASSFMGRNTEAFF. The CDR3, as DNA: TGTGCCAGCAGCTTCATGGGGAGGAACACTGAAGCTTTCTTT.

The CDR3 bases are TGTGCCAGCAGCTTAGGTAGCGGGACAGGGAATGGCTACACCTTC. It yields the protein CASSLGSGTGNGYTF. V is TRBV11-2 and J is TRBJ1-2; TRBD1 matches 9 bases. CDR3 size: 15 residues. V lost 1 base, J lost 6 bases, and 6 bases stayed unmatched. Germline lookup yields CDR1 SGHAT and CDR2 FQNNGV. The full variable domain, in which reference TRBV11-2 and TRBJ1-2 provide the parts outside the CDR3, is EAGVAQSPRYKIIEKRQSVAFWCNPISGHATLYWYQQILGQGPKLLIQFQNNGVVDDSQLPKDRFSAERLKGVDSTLKIQPAKLEDSAVYLCASSLGSGTGNGYTFGSGTRLTVV.

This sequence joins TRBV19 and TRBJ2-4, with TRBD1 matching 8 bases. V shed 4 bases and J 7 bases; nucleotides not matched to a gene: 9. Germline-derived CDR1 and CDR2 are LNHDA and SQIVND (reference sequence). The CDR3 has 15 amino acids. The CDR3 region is CASSRTTGASNIQYF. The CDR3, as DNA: TGTGCCAGTAGTAGAACGACAGGGGCCTCGAACATTCAGTACTTC.